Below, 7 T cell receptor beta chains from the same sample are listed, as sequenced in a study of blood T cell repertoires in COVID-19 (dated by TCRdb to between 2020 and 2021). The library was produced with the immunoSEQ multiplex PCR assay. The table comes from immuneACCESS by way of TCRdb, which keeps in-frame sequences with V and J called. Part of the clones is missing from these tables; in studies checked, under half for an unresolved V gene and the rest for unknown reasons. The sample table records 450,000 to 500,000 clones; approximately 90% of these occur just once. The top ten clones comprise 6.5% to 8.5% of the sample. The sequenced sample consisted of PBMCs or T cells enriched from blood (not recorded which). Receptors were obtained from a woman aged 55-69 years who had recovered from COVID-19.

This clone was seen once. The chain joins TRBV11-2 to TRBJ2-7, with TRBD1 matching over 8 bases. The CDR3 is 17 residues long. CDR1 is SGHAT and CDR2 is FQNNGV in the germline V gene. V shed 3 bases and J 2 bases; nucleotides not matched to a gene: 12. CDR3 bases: TGTGCCAGCAGCTTGGATCAAACTCCGGACAGGGCCTACGAGCAGTACTTC. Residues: CASSLDQTPDRAYEQYF.

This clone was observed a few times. The CDR3: CASKPDRDNQPQHF. CDR3 in DNA: TGTGCCAGCAAACCAGACAGGGACAATCAGCCCCAGCATTTT. The rearrangement joins TRBV2 to TRBJ1-5; TRBD1 agrees at 7 bases. The CDR3 totals 14 residues. V lost 7 bases, J lost 3 bases, and 6 bases stayed unmatched. Germline CDR1 SNHLY, CDR2 FYNNEI.

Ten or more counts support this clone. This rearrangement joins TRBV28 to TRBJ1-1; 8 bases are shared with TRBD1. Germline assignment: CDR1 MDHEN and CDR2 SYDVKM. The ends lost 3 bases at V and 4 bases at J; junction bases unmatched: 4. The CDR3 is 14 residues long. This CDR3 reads CASSFSQGGTEAFF. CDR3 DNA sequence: TGTGCCAGCAGTTTTTCACAGGGGGGCACTGAAGCTTTCTTT.

In nucleotides, the CDR3 is TGTGCCAGCAGCCAAGATCTTAGATCCGGTGAAGCTTTCTTT. This translates into CASSQDLRSGEAFF. The chain links TRBV3-1 (or the pseudogene TRBV3-2) to TRBJ1-1, with D uncertain. The germline gives CDR1 LGHDT, CDR2 YNNKEL (reference sequence). Trimming shortened V by 0 bases and J by 7 bases, and 12 bases separated the two germline ends. The CDR3 has 14 amino acids.

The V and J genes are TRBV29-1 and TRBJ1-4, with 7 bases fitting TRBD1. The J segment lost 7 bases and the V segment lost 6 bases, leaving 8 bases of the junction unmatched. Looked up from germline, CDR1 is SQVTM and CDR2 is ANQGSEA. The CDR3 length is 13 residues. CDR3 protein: CSVRQGWGEKLFF. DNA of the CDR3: TGCAGCGTGAGACAGGGATGGGGTGAAAAACTGTTTTTT.

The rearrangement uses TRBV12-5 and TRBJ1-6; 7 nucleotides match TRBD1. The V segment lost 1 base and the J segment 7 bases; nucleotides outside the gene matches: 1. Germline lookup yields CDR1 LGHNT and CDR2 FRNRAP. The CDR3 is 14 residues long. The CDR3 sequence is CASGLGTGNSPLHF. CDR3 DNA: TGTGCTAGTGGTTTGGGGACAGGAAATTCACCCCTCCACTTT.

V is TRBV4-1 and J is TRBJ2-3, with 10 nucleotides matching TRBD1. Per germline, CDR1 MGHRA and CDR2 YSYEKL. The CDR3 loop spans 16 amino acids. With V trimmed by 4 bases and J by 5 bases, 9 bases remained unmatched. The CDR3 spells CASSPRGTGEGDTQYF. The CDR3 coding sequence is TGCGCCAGCAGCCCCCGCGGGACAGGGGAAGGAGATACGCAGTATTTT.